This T cell receptor beta chain emerged from a study of T cell changes during pregnancy in multiple sclerosis. Data came from immunoSEQ multiplex PCR; TCRdb stores just in-frame clones and leaves some out. The table shows more than 50,000 clones, with approximately 91% occurring only once. V lost 0 bases and J 2 bases, leaving 17 bases between the germline ends. This CDR3 spans 17 amino acids. Per germline, CDR1 SGHDN and CDR2 FVKESK. The sequence came from a female donor in good health, enrolled as a control in a pregnancy study. The chain uses TRBV14 and TRBJ2-7, with D perhaps TRBD1 (6 bases). The input for sequencing was peripheral blood, taken after pregnancy. The CDR3 protein is CASSQEAPRGAPYEQYF. CDR3 nucleotides: TGTGCCAGCAGCCAAGAGGCCCCCAGGGGAGCCCCCTACGAGCAGTACTTC. The full variable domain, with the rest looked up from reference TRBV14 and TRBJ2-7, is EAGVTQFPSHSVIEKGQTVTLRCDPISGHDNLYWYRRVMGKEIKFLLHFVKESKQDESGMPNNRFLAERTGGTYSTLKVQPAELEDSGVYFCASSQEAPRGAPYEQYFGPGTRLTVT.